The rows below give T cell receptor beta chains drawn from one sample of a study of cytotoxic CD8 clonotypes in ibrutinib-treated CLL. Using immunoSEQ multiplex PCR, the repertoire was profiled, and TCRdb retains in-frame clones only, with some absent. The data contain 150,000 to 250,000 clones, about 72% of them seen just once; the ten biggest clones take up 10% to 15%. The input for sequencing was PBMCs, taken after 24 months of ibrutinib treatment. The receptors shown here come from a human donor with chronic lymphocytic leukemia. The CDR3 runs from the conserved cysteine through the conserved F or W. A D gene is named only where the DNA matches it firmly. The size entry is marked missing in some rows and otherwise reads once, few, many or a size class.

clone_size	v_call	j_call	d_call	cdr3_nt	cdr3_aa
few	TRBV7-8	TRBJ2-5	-	TGTGCCAGCAGCTTAGCGTGGACCCAAGAGACCCAGTACTTC	CASSLAWTQETQYF
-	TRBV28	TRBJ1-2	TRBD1	TGTGCCAGCACCCCGGGACAGGGGGTTAACTATGGCTACACCTTC	CASTPGQGVNYGYTF
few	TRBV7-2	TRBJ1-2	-	TGTGCCAGCAGCTTTAATCCCTTCGGGTACTATGGCTACACCTTC	CASSFNPFGYYGYTF
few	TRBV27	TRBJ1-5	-	TGTGCCAGCAGTTTGGGAAGCGGGGATCAACCCCAGCATTTT	CASSLGSGDQPQHF
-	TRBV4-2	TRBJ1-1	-	TGTGCCAGCAGCCAAGATTCCCTTGGTACTGAAGCTTTCTTT	CASSQDSLGTEAFF
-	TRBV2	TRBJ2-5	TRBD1	TGTGCCAGCAGCGCGCACACAGGGGGCATTGGGGAGACCCAGTACTTC	CASSAHTGGIGETQYF
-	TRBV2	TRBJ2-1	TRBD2	TGTGCCAGCAGTGGACTAGCGGGAGGTATTGGGAATGAGCAGTTCTTC	CASSGLAGGIGNEQFF
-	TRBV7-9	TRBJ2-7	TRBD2	TGTGCCAGCAGCTTAGCTGATCCTCTAGCGGGAGGATACGAGCAGTACTTC	CASSLADPLAGGYEQYF
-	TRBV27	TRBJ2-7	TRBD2	TGTGCCAGCAGCATCAGGGGACTAGCGGGAGTGCAGGAGCAGTACTTC	CASSIRGLAGVQEQYF
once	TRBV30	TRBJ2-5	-	TGTGCCTGGAGCAGGGGAGGTGAGACCCAGTACTTC	CAWSRGGETQYF
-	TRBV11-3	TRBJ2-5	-	TGTGCCAGCAGCGCACAGGGACCTGAGGGGACCCAGTACTTC	CASSAQGPEGTQYF
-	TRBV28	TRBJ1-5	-	TGTGCCAGCAATAGACCCCCGGGGCAGCCCCAGCATTTT	CASNRPPGQPQHF